This T cell receptor (beta chain) was documented in a study of cytomegalovirus exposure and HLA in healthy donors. General observations from the study: Rarity held for most TCR sequences, but there were some public TCRs that occurred in many donors. That first-cohort TCR clusters tended to co-occur in the roughly 130 validation repertoires was found in a later analysis. Under in vitro conditions, a few CMV-associated chains were confirmed as specific for CMV antigens.

TCRdb keeps only in-frame clones here, not all; method: immunoSEQ multiplex PCR. This sample carries some 290,000 clones, around 90% of them seen once, and the ten largest clones take over 0.9%. To note about this clone: Its cognate antigen is unknown.

Sequencing was carried out using PBMCs. The TCR sequence derives from a man between 25 and 39 years old in good health and CMV-seronegative.

This CDR3 is CASSFDSILSYNEQFF. For the CDR3, the DNA is TGTGCCAGCAGCTTCGACAGTATACTGTCCTACAATGAGCAGTTCTTC. The chain joins TRBV5-6 to TRBJ2-1, with D perhaps matching TRBD1 (5 bases). The CDR3 totals 16 residues. Trimming stripped 2 bases from V and 1 base from J, with 13 bases between. Germline CDR1 reads SGHDT; CDR2 reads YYEEEE.